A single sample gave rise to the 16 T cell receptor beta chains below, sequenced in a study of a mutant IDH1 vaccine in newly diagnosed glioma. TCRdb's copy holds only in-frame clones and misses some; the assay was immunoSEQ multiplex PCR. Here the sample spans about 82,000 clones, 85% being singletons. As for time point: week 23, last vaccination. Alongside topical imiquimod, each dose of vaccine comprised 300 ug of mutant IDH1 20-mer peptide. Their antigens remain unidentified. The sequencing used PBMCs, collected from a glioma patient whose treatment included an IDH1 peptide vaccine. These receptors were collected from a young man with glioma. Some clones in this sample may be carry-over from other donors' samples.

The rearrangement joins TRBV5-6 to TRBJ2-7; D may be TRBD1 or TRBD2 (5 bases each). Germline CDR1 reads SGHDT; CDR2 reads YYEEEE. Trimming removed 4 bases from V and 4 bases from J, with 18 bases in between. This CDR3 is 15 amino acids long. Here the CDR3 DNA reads TGTGCCAGCAGCCAACGGGGACGGGCGATGTACGAGCAGTACTTC. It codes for CASSQRGRAMYEQYF.

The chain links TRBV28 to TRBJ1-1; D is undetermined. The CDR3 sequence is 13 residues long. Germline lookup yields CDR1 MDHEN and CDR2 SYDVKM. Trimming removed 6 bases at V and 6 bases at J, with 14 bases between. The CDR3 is CASSFRPQAEAFF. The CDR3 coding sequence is TGTGCCAGCAGCTTTAGGCCGCAAGCTGAAGCTTTCTTT.

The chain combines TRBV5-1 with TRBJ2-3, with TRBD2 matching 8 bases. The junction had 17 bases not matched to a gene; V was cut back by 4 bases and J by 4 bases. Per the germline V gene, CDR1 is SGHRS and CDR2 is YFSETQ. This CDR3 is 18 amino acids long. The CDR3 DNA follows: TGCGCCAGCAGCCAGGGAAGACGGACTAGCCCTGGGGCAGATACGCAGTATTTT. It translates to CASSQGRRTSPGADTQYF.

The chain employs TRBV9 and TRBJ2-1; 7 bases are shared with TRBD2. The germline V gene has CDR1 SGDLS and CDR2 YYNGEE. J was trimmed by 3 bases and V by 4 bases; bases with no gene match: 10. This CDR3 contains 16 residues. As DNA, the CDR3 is TGTGCCAGCAGCTTCCAAGCGGGGACCCTCTACAATGAGCAGTTCTTC. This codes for CASSFQAGTLYNEQFF.

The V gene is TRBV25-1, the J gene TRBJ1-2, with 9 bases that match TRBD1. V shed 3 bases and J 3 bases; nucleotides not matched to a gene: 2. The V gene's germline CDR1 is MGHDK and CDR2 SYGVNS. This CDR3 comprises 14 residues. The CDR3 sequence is CASSETGGDYGYTF. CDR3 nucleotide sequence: TGTGCCAGCAGTGAGACAGGGGGAGACTATGGCTACACCTTC.

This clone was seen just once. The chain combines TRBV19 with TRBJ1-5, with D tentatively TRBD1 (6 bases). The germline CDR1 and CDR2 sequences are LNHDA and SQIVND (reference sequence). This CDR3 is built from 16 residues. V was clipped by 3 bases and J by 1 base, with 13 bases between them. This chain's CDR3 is CASSIHRDLSNQPQHF. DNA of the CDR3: TGTGCCAGTAGTATTCACAGGGACTTGAGCAATCAGCCCCAGCATTTT.

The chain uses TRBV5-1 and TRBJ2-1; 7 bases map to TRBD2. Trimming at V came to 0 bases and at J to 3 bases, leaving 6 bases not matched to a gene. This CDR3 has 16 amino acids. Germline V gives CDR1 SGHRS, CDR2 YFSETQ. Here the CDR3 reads CASSLDGGRDYNEQFF. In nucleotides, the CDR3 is TGCGCCAGCAGCTTGGATGGCGGGAGAGACTACAATGAGCAGTTCTTC.

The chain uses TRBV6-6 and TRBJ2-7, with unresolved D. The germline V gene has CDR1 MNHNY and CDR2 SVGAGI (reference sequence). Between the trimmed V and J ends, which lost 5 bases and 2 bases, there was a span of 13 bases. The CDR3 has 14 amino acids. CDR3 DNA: TGTGCCAGCAGTCAGACACCCCTGGCCTACGAGCAGTACTTC. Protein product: CASSQTPLAYEQYF.

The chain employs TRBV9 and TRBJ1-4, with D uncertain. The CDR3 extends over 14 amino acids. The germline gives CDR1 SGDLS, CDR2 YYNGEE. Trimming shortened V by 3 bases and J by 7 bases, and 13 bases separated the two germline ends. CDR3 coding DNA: TGTGCCAGCAGCGGACGTCCTGGTGGTGAAAAACTGTTTTTT. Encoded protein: CASSGRPGGEKLFF.

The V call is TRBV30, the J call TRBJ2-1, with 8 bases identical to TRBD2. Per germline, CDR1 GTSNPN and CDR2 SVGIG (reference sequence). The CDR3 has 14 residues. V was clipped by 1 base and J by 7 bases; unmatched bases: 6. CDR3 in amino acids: CAWSGGTSTNEQFF. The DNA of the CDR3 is TGTGCCTGGAGTGGCGGGACTAGTACAAATGAGCAGTTCTTC.

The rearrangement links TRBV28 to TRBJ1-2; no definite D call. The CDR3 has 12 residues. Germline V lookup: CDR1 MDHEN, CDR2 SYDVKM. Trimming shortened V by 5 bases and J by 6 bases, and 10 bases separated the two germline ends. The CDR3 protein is CASSDLGDGYTF. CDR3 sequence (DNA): TGTGCCAGCAGTGATCTCGGGGATGGCTACACCTTC.

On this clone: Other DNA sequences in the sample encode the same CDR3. CDR3 sequence reads: CASSQDSGTSFINEQFF. The CDR3 DNA reads TGCGCCAGCAGCCAGGACTCAGGGACTAGCTTCATCAATGAGCAGTTCTTC. The chain joins TRBV4-3 to TRBJ2-1; TRBD2 agrees at 9 bases. V was pared by 3 bases and J by 6 bases, with 12 bases of the junction left unmatched. Germline values: CDR1 LGHNA, CDR2 YSLEER. The CDR3 spans 17 residues.

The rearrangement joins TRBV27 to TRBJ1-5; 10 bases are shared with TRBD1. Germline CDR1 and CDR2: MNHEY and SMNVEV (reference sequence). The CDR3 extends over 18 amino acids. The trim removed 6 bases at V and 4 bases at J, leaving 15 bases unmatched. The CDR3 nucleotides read TGTGCCAGCAGGCCCAAGGCGAGTGGGGACAGGGGAAATCAGCCCCAGCATTTT. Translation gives CASRPKASGDRGNQPQHF.

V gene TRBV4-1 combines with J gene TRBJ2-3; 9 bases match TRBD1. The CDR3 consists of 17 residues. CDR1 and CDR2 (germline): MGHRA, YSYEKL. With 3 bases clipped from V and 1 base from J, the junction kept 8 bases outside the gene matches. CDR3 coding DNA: TGCGCCAGCAGCCATTACTTTGGGACAGGGCGCACAGATACGCAGTATTTT. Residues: CASSHYFGTGRTDTQYF.

The CDR3 DNA follows: TGCGCCAGCAGTAGGGGGACTTTGAGCTCCTACGAGCAGTACTTC. This sequence encodes CASSRGTLSSYEQYF. This chain links TRBV5-1 with TRBJ2-7; D may match TRBD1 or TRBD2 (6 bases each). The CDR3 runs 15 residues. Trimming pared 5 bases from V and 0 bases from J, leaving 15 bases between. Germline V gene data show CDR1 as SGHRS and CDR2 as YFSETQ.

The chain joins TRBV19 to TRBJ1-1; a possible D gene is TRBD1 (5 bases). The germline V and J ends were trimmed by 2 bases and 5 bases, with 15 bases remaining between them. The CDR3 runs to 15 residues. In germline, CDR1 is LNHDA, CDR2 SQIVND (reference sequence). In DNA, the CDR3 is TGTGCCAGTAGTATACTCCACGGGACTCCGACTGAAGCTTTCTTT. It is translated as CASSILHGTPTEAFF. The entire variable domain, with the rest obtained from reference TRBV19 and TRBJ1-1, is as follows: DGGITQSPKYLFRKEGQNVTLSCEQNLNHDAMYWYRQDPGQGLRLIYYSQIVNDFQKGDIAEGYSVSREKKESFPLTVTSAQKNPTAFYLCASSILHGTPTEAFFGQGTRLTVV.